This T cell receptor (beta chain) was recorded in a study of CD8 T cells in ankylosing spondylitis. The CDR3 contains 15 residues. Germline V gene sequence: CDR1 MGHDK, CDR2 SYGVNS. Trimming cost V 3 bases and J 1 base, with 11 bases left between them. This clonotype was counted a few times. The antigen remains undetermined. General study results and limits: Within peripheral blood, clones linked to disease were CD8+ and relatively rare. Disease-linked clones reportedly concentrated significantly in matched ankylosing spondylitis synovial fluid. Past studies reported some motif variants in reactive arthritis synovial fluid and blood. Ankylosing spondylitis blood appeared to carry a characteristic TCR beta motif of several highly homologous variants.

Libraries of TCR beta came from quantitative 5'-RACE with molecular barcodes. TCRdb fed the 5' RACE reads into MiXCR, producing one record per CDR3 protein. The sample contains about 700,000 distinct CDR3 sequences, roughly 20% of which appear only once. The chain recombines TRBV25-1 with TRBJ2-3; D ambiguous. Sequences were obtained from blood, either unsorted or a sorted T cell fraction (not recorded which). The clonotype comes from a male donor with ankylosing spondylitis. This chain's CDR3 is CASSDSSQRTDTQYF. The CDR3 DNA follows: TGTGCCAGCAGTGATTCCAGCCAACGCACAGATACGCAGTATTTT.